One sample yielded the 19 T cell receptor beta chains listed below, sequenced in a study of T cells after yellow fever vaccination. TCRdb independently ran MiXCR on the 5' RACE reads; one entry per CDR3 protein. The sample records 250,000 to 350,000 distinct CDR3 sequences, 7.5% to 9% being singletons. The specimen comprised CD4+ T cells sorted from PBMCs, sampled 5 days after the yellow fever booster vaccination. The receptor source for this set is a young man who received the YFV17D yellow fever vaccine.

This clonotype was observed a few times. The J gene is TRBJ2-1, the V gene TRBV5-1; 9 nucleotides align to TRBD2. The J segment lost 2 bases and the V segment lost 0 bases, leaving 0 bases of the junction unmatched. This CDR3 has 15 residues. Germline loops: CDR1 SGHRS, CDR2 YFSETQ. CDR3 DNA sequence: TGCGCCAGCAGCTTGGTAGCGGGGGCCTACAATGAGCAGTTCTTC. Amino acid sequence: CASSLVAGAYNEQFF.

This clonotype was counted at least ten times. The rearrangement uses TRBV6-5 and TRBJ2-6; possibly TRBD1 for D (5 bases). Germline CDR1 MNHEY, CDR2 SVGAGI. The CDR3 extends over 17 amino acids. Trimming pared 4 bases from V and 1 base from J, leaving 14 bases between. CDR3 sequence: CASSFTPQGSGANVLTF. The CDR3 region has the DNA TGTGCCAGCAGTTTCACCCCCCAGGGTTCTGGGGCCAACGTCCTGACTTTC.

In this sample, this clonotype turned up many times. V usage is TRBV18 and J usage is TRBJ2-6, with 8 bases lining up with TRBD1. Germline trimming cut 6 bases from V and 10 bases from J; bases unmatched to any gene: 11. Germline-derived CDR1 and CDR2 are KGHSH and LQKENI. This CDR3 spans 15 amino acids. The CDR3 DNA reads TGTGCCAGCTCTCTCGCGACAGGGGCCGGGAACGTCCTGACTTTC. It codes for CASSLATGAGNVLTF.

This clonotype has just a few counts. This chain uses TRBV7-9 with TRBJ1-3; possible D gene TRBD1, 5 bases. CDR1 and CDR2 from the germline V gene are SEHNR and FQNEAQ (reference sequence). The CDR3 has 14 amino acids. The germline V and J ends were trimmed by 4 bases and 4 bases, with 11 bases remaining between them. Here the CDR3 DNA reads TGTGCCAGCAGCTCTATGACAGACGGAAACACCATATATTTT. Its protein product is CASSSMTDGNTIYF.

This clonotype occurred a few times. CDR3 nucleotide sequence: TGTGCCAGCAGCAGGGAACTAGCAGAGACCCAGTACTTC. It encodes CASSRELAETQYF. The V gene is TRBV5-4, the J gene TRBJ2-5; the D gene is possibly TRBD2 (6 bases). Germline V gives CDR1 SGHNT, CDR2 YYREEE (reference sequence). The ends were cut back, 4 bases at V and 4 bases at J, with 11 bases in the middle. This CDR3 contains 13 residues. The variable domain in full, with the rest retrieved from reference TRBV5-4 and TRBJ2-5, is ETGVTQSPTHLIKTRGQQVTLRCSSQSGHNTVSWYQQALGQGPQFIFQYYREEENGRGNFPPRFSGLQFPNYSSELNVNALELDDSALYLCASSRELAETQYFGPGTRLLVL.

In its sample, this clonotype was seen many times. This chain links TRBV7-2 with TRBJ2-7, with 13 positions matching TRBD2. CDR1 and CDR2 from the germline V gene are SGHTA and FQGNSA. V lost 5 bases and J lost 6; bases outside the gene matches: 7. The CDR3 contains 15 residues. The DNA for the CDR3 is TGTGCCAGCAGCACCGGACTAGCGGGGGCAATCGAGCAGTACTTC. Translated, it gives CASSTGLAGAIEQYF.

This sequence joins TRBV4-2 and TRBJ2-7; D is perhaps TRBD1 (5 bases). CDR3 size: 11 residues. Germline lookup yields CDR1 LGHNA and CDR2 YNFKEQ. V was trimmed by 3 bases and J by 8 bases, leaving 8 bases between them. The CDR3 coding sequence is TGTGCCAGCAGCCATGACAGACAGCAGTACTTC. This translates into CASSHDRQQYF.

This clonotype was detected only a few times. CDR3 amino acids: CSARRFGWPDTQYF. The CDR3 nucleotides read TGCAGTGCTCGACGGTTCGGGTGGCCAGATACGCAGTATTTT. V usage is TRBV20-1 and J usage is TRBJ2-3, with D unresolved. From germline, CDR1 is DFQATT and CDR2 SNEGSKA (reference sequence). V shed 5 bases and J shed 4 bases, with 16 bases lying between them. This CDR3 has 14 amino acids.

This clonotype was observed a few times. The chain uses TRBV5-6 and TRBJ2-1, with 11 nucleotides matching TRBD1. CDR3 length: 15 amino acids. Germline CDR1 is SGHDT and CDR2 is YYEEEE. The V segment lost 4 bases and the J segment 7 bases; nucleotides outside the gene matches: 7. CDR3 DNA: TGTGCCAGCAGCGCCCGGGACAGGGGGGGAAATGAGCAGTTCTTC. This sequence encodes CASSARDRGGNEQFF.

This clonotype was seen repeatedly, ten times or more. The V call is TRBV7-2, the J call TRBJ1-1, with D uncertain. The germline CDR1 and CDR2 sequences are SGHTA and FQGNSA. Trimming stripped 6 bases from V and 1 base from J, with 6 bases between. The CDR3 totals 12 residues. Here the CDR3 reads CASSRENTEAFF. CDR3 nucleotides: TGTGCCAGCAGTAGAGAGAACACTGAAGCTTTCTTT.

The rearrangement links TRBV2 to TRBJ2-5, with D uncertain. The CDR3 is made up of 13 amino acids. CDR1 and CDR2 (germline): SNHLY, FYNNEI. Trimming shortened V by 8 bases and J by 1 base, and 11 bases separated the two germline ends. The CDR3 sequence: CASGLPSQETQYF. DNA for the CDR3: TGTGCCAGCGGGCTCCCAAGCCAAGAGACCCAGTACTTC.

There are a few counts of this clonotype. This chain connects TRBV11-3 to TRBJ2-3; TRBD2 agrees at 8 bases. This CDR3 spans 15 amino acids. The V and J ends lost 1 base and 5 bases, in that order; junction bases with no gene match: 5. CDR1 and CDR2 from the germline V gene are SGHNT and YENEEA. This CDR3 is CASSLAGGLGDTQYF. For the CDR3, the DNA is TGTGCCAGCAGCTTAGCGGGGGGGCTTGGAGATACGCAGTATTTT.

This clonotype was found a few times. The CDR3 loop is CASGPRVPGQVYYEQYF. The CDR3 DNA reads as TGTGCTAGTGGTCCACGAGTTCCGGGACAGGTATACTACGAGCAGTACTTC. J is TRBJ2-7 and V is TRBV12-5; 8 nucleotides agree with TRBD1. The trim removed 5 bases at V and 3 bases at J, leaving 15 bases unmatched. The CDR3 is 17 residues long. Germline CDR1 and CDR2: LGHNT and FRNRAP.

This clonotype has a count of ten or more. This sequence joins TRBV7-9 and TRBJ2-3; D is unresolved. The CDR3 spans 14 residues. Germline V gene sequence: CDR1 SEHNR, CDR2 FQNEAQ (reference sequence). Trimming cost V 5 bases and J 9 bases, with 18 bases left between them. The CDR3 here is CASSPQAWQDTQYF. In DNA form, the CDR3 reads TGTGCCAGCAGCCCGCAAGCCTGGCAGGACACGCAGTATTTT. The variable domain in full, completed from reference TRBV7-9 and TRBJ2-3, reads DTGVSQNPRHKITKRGQNVTFRCDPISEHNRLYWYRQTLGQGPEFLTYFQNEAQLEKSRLLSDRFSAERPKGSFSTLEIQRTEQGDSAMYLCASSPQAWQDTQYFGPGTRLTVL.

This clonotype occurred once. The chain carries TRBV15 and TRBJ1-6; D is possibly TRBD1 (5 bases). The CDR3 spans 17 residues. Germline lookup yields CDR1 LNHNV and CDR2 YYDKDF (reference sequence). Trimming stripped 0 bases from V and 0 bases from J, with 9 bases between. CDR3 nucleotides: TGTGCCACCAGCAGAGATCGACAGACCTCCTATAATTCACCCCTCCACTTT. Translating gives CATSRDRQTSYNSPLHF. The full variable domain, its missing parts supplied by reference TRBV15 and TRBJ1-6, is DAMVIQNPRYQVTQFGKPVTLSCSQTLNHNVMYWYQQKSSQAPKLLFHYYDKDFNNEADTPDNFQSRRPNTSFCFLDIRSPGLGDTAMYLCATSRDRQTSYNSPLHFGNGTRLTVT.

J is TRBJ2-2 and V is TRBV11-2; 8 bases match TRBD2. This CDR3 has 18 residues. CDR1 is SGHAT, CDR2 FQNNGV, per germline. The J segment lost 5 bases and the V segment lost 11 bases, leaving 22 bases of the junction unmatched. The chain's CDR3 is CAHTGPGKWGLGTGELFF. CDR3 DNA sequence: TGTGCCCACACGGGCCCGGGCAAGTGGGGACTAGGGACCGGGGAGCTGTTTTTT.

The J gene is TRBJ2-1, the V gene TRBV11-2; D may be TRBD1 (6 bases). Trimming shortened V by 5 bases and J by 15 bases, and 17 bases separated the two germline ends. CDR1 SGHAT and CDR2 FQNNGV come from the germline V gene. CDR3 length: 12 amino acids. The CDR3: CASSAKGDRGFF. The CDR3 coding sequence is TGTGCCAGCAGCGCTAAGGGGGACCGCGGGTTCTTC.

The chain carries TRBV6-2 or TRBV6-3 and TRBJ2-7; D not resolved. The germline V and J ends were trimmed by 1 base and 3 bases, with 13 bases remaining between them. This CDR3 has 15 amino acids. Germline lookup yields CDR1 MNHEY and CDR2 SVGEGT. The CDR3 bases are TGTGCCAGCAGTTACTACCCCGGGCAATTCTACGAGCAGTACGTC. Amino acids: CASSYYPGQFYEQYV.

In its sample, this clonotype was seen a few times. The V and J genes are TRBV5-1 and TRBJ2-1; D is perhaps TRBD2 (6 bases). The CDR3 consists of 15 residues. CDR1 and CDR2 from the germline V gene are SGHRS and YFSETQ. V was shortened by 4 bases and J by 7 bases, with 18 bases between the two germline ends. The CDR3, as DNA: TGCGCCAGCAGCCCCCGCCGGGACTCAGAGAATGAGCAGTTCTTC. Residues: CASSPRRDSENEQFF.